The entry below gives a single T cell receptor (beta chain) sequence along with its context. Its specificity is not known. With 60 Vbeta and 13 Jbeta primers, the PCR was carried out. Clones were sequenced by immunoSEQ multiplex PCR, and TCRdb holds only the in-frame ones, with some missing. The repertoire holds roughly 120,000 clones, about 8.6% seen once, with 6% to 7.5% in the top ten. The data originate from a study of cytomegalovirus exposure and HLA in healthy donors. Overall study: Of 300 to 500 genotyped donors, about 81% grouped in the Caucasian-associated ancestry cluster. Study findings and constraints: Later on, an analysis showed TCR association rates differing by HLA locus, with DRB1 the most and HLA-C the fewest. TCR beta V- and J-gene trimming was later associated with a missense DCLRE1C variant.

This CDR3 is 19 amino acids long. Trimming removed 0 bases from V and 1 base from J, with 20 bases in between. The V gene's germline CDR1 is SGDLS and CDR2 YYNGEE. The TCR comes from a woman aged 40-49 years in good health and CMV-seropositive. The chain links TRBV9 to TRBJ2-1; the D gene is possibly TRBD1 (8 bases). Source material: PBMCs. This chain's CDR3 is CASSVGGGTGDLSYNEQFF. The CDR3 DNA reads TGTGCCAGCAGCGTAGGGGGAGGGACAGGTGATTTATCCTACAATGAGCAGTTCTTC.